The 2 T cell receptor beta chains below were found in one sample sequenced in a study of cytomegalovirus exposure and HLA in healthy donors. Both 60 Vbeta primers and 13 Jbeta primers went into the PCR. Generated by immunoSEQ multiplex PCR, the TCRdb table keeps only in-frame clones and is missing some. Of approximately 150,000 clones in the sample, 88% were seen once. What was sequenced was PBMCs. The receptors were sampled from a woman in her forties in good health and CMV-seronegative.

This sequence joins TRBV6-6 and TRBJ2-1; TRBD2 is a possible D gene (6 bases). The CDR3 has 14 amino acids. Trimming took 4 bases from V and 5 from J, leaving 12 bases between them. Germline assignment: CDR1 MNHNY and CDR2 SVGAGI (reference sequence). This CDR3 is CASSFTSLNNEQFF. DNA of the CDR3: TGTGCCAGCAGTTTTACTAGCCTCAACAATGAGCAGTTCTTC.

The chain couples TRBV21-1 to TRBJ2-7; TRBD1, the D gene given by the table, was not confirmed from the DNA. TRBV21-1 is labeled a pseudogene. This CDR3 comprises 13 residues. The CDR3, as DNA: TGTGCCAGCGCCGGGACAGGGACCTACGAGCAGTACTTC. This encodes CASAGTGTYEQYF.